One sample yielded the 5 T cell receptor beta chains listed below, sequenced in a study of shared clonotypes between healthy human individuals (dated by TCRdb to about 2020). The library was generated by the immunoSEQ multiplex PCR assay. TCRdb re-hosts the immuneACCESS table, in-frame sequences only. Its copies lack some clones; in the studies checked, an unresolved V gene accounts for under half of them, and the cause for the rest is not known. The sample includes some 1.4 million clones, with around 97% observed a single time. The ten biggest clones cover over 1% of the sample. Sequenced: naive CD4+ T cells sorted from blood. The cell subset or site label for this specimen denotes: CD45RA+ positively selected. The receptors stem from a man under 40 in good health.

The CDR3, as DNA: TGTGCCAGCAGTTTGACTCAGGGAACCACTCCCTATGGCTACACCTTC. Its translation: CASSLTQGTTPYGYTF. The chain employs TRBV28 and TRBJ1-2; D might be TRBD1 (5 bases). Germline values: CDR1 MDHEN, CDR2 SYDVKM. The CDR3 covers 16 residues. V lost 3 bases and J 4 bases, leaving 18 bases between the germline ends.

The chain couples TRBV7-6 to TRBJ1-1; TRBD1 might be the D (6 bases). The length of the CDR3 is 17 residues. V was trimmed by 3 bases and J by 4 bases, leaving 21 bases between them. CDR1 is SGHVS and CDR2 is FNYEAQ in the germline V gene. The CDR3 DNA reads as TGTGCCAGCAGCTTTTATGGGGGGCCAAGAGTGGGCACTGAAGCTTTCTTT. This gives the protein CASSFYGGPRVGTEAFF.

The chain joins TRBV10-3 to TRBJ1-5, with 10 bases aligning to TRBD1. CDR1 is ENHRY, CDR2 SYGVKD, per germline. With V trimmed by 6 bases and J by 5 bases, 4 bases remained unmatched. This CDR3 spans 14 amino acids. CDR3 protein: CAISRQGAYQPQHF. The CDR3 DNA sequence: TGTGCCATCAGCAGACAGGGGGCCTATCAGCCCCAGCATTTT.

The chain carries TRBV15 and TRBJ1-2, with D possibly TRBD1 on 5 matching bases. Germline CDR1 LNHNV, CDR2 YYDKDF (reference sequence). CDR3 length: 12 amino acids. Between the trimmed V and J ends, which lost 3 bases and 4 bases, there was a span of 6 bases. The CDR3 is CATSRGPYGYTF. The CDR3 DNA follows: TGTGCCACCAGCAGGGGACCCTATGGCTACACCTTC.

This chain joins TRBV5-6 and TRBJ2-3, with D unclear. The CDR3 covers 16 residues. Germline CDR1 is SGHDT and CDR2 is YYEEEE. Trimming removed 0 bases at V and 0 bases at J, with 11 bases between. CDR3 protein: CASSLAVTASTDTQYF. Written as DNA, the CDR3 is TGTGCCAGCAGCTTGGCCGTAACAGCTAGCACAGATACGCAGTATTTT.